The entry below describes one TCR beta chain. Clones were sequenced by immunoSEQ multiplex PCR, and TCRdb holds only the in-frame ones, with some missing. The data hold about 140,000 clones, with about 94% observed a single time. The source of the sample is a study of T cell responses to AZD1222 COVID-19 vaccine. Germline loops: CDR1 MNHEY, CDR2 SMNVEV (reference sequence). This CDR3 is 15 amino acids long. J was trimmed by 7 bases and V by 8 bases; bases with no gene match: 13. The chain carries TRBV27 and TRBJ2-2, with 7 nucleotides matching TRBD2. The starting material was peripheral blood, obtained 28 days after the second AZD1222 dose. This sequence was found in an adult who received the AZD1222 COVID-19 vaccine. CDR3 nucleotides: TGTGCCAGCGGGCGGGGAGGGGCAGTTTTCGGGGAGCTGTTTTTT. Its protein product is CASGRGGAVFGELFF.